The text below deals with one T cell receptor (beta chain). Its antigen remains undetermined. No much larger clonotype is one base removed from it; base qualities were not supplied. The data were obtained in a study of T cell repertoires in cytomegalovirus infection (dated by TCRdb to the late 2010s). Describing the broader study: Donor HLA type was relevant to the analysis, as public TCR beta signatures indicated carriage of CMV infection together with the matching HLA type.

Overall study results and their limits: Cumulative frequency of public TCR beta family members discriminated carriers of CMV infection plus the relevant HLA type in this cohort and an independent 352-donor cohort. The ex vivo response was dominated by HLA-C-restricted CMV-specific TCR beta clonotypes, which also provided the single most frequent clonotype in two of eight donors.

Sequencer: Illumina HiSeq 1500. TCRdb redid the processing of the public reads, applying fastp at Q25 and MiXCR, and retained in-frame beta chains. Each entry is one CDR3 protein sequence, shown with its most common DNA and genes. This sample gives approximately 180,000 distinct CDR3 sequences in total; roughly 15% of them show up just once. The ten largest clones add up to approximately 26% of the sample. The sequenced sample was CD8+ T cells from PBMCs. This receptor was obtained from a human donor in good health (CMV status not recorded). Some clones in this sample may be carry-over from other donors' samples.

The CDR3 corresponds to CASSHRGSYEQYF. The DNA sequence is given as TGTGCCAGCAGCCACAGGGGGTCCTACGAGCAGTACTTC. The sequence links TRBV14 to TRBJ2-7; 7 central bases correspond to TRBD1. For CDR1 and CDR2, the germline V gene lists SGHDN and FVKESK. The CDR3, from cysteine to phenylalanine, totals 13 residues. Left in the record is the CDR3 DNA by itself, 39 bases read in frame from the first base. Germline trimming: 3 bases from V, 1 base from J; junction bases outside gene matches: 0.